These T cell receptor beta chains were read from a single sample in a study of cytomegalovirus exposure and HLA in healthy donors. Sequenced by immunoSEQ multiplex PCR; TCRdb stores in-frame clones only, minus some. The sample yields 130,000 or so clones, 70% to 80% seen once. The sample consisted of PBMCs. All receptors derive from a woman aged 55-70 years in good health and CMV-seronegative. CDR3s include the opening cysteine and the closing phenylalanine or tryptophan. D genes are given only for firm matches. Size is stated for part of the rows, as once, few or many counts, or as a class when the clone is expanded.

CDR3aa,CDR3nt,len,abundance,j_gene,v_gene,d_gene
CASSPSRTPDSPLHF,TGTGCCAGCTCACCTTCTCGGACTCCGGATTCACCCCTCCACTTT,15,NA,TRBJ1-6,TRBV18,NA
CASSPPRNRDYNEQFF,TGTGCCAGCAGCCCCCCACGCAACAGGGATTACAATGAGCAGTTCTTC,16,NA,TRBJ2-1,TRBV2,NA
CASSYGTGNSYEQYF,TGTGCCAGCAGCTACGGGACAGGGAACTCCTACGAGCAGTACTTC,15,NA,TRBJ2-7,TRBV4-2,TRBD1
CASSWDISNQPQHF,TGTGCCAGCAGCTGGGACATTAGCAATCAGCCCCAGCATTTT,14,once,TRBJ1-5,TRBV7-8,NA
CASSLGRWDIGRYEQYF,TGTGCCAGCAGCTTAGGAAGATGGGACATCGGCCGCTACGAGCAGTACTTC,17,NA,TRBJ2-7,TRBV13,NA
CASSFLADTQYF,TGTGCCAGCAGTTTTCTTGCGGATACGCAGTATTTT,12,NA,TRBJ2-3,TRBV28,NA
CAISDAGTGVRGAFF,TGTGCCATCAGTGACGCCGGGACAGGGGTACGCGGAGCTTTCTTT,15,NA,TRBJ1-1,TRBV10-3,TRBD1
CASSRTGTSGPEQFF,TGTGCCAGCAGTCGAACCGGGACTAGCGGGCCAGAGCAGTTCTTC,15,NA,TRBJ2-1,TRBV7-2,TRBD2
CASRDRGQGYGYTF,TGTGCCAGCAGGGACAGGGGGCAGGGCTATGGCTACACCTTC,14,few,TRBJ1-2,TRBV5-4,TRBD1
CSVGSGNEQFF,TGCAGCGTCGGTAGCGGGAATGAGCAGTTCTTC,11,NA,TRBJ2-1,TRBV29-1,TRBD2
CASSDEQAYTGELFF,TGTGCCAGCAGTGACGAGCAGGCCTACACCGGGGAGCTGTTTTTT,15,NA,TRBJ2-2,TRBV25-1,NA
CASSFSPGDTQYF,TGTGCCAGCAGTTTCTCCCCAGGGGATACGCAGTATTTT,13,NA,TRBJ2-3,TRBV27,NA
CASSELGQPKQETQYF,TGTGCCAGCAGTGAATTGGGACAGCCTAAACAAGAGACCCAGTACTTC,16,NA,TRBJ2-5,TRBV25-1,TRBD1
CASSLGTGYGYTF,TGTGCCAGCAGCTTAGGGACAGGCTATGGCTACACCTTC,13,NA,TRBJ1-2,TRBV7-9,TRBD1
CASSYGRDNYEQYF,TGTGCCAGCAGTTACGGCAGGGATAACTACGAGCAGTACTTC,14,NA,TRBJ2-7,TRBV6-6,NA
CASSLGQSGGNTIYF,TGCGCCAGCAGCTTGGGACAGTCAGGTGGAAACACCATATATTTT,15,NA,TRBJ1-3,TRBV5-1,NA
CAIQRGGEGTDTQYF,TGTGCCATCCAAAGGGGGGGAGAGGGCACAGATACGCAGTATTTT,15,NA,TRBJ2-3,TRBV18,NA